Shown below are 10 T cell receptor beta chains from a single sample sequenced in a study of Ad26.COV2.S vaccination and SARS-CoV-2 variants. Produced via immunoSEQ multiplex PCR; TCRdb's table is partial and in-frame only. This table has around 320,000 clones, around 81% appearing once. Indicated treatment: over 15 received Ad26.COV2.S at low or high dose, single or two shots; about 5 received placebo; per-sample allocation not given. The samples date from day 63 after the first vaccine or placebo injection. This specimen was peripheral blood, taken in a trial of Ad26.COV2.S vaccine versus placebo. These TCRs come from a person between 18 and 65 years old who received the Ad26.COV2.S COVID-19 vaccine or a placebo.

This chain joins TRBV15 and TRBJ2-3; possible D gene TRBD1, 5 bases. The germline gives CDR1 LNHNV, CDR2 YYDKDF (reference sequence). Trimming left V 4 bases short and J 7 bases short, with 12 bases between. This CDR3 contains 13 residues. The CDR3 is CATSTNTGYTQYF. As DNA, the CDR3 is TGTGCCACCAGCACCAACACAGGCTATACGCAGTATTTT.

The J gene is TRBJ2-7, the V gene TRBV7-2, with 9 positions matching TRBD1. The V segment lost 5 bases and the J segment 4 bases; nucleotides outside the gene matches: 9. The CDR3 sequence is 15 residues long. From germline, CDR1 is SGHTA and CDR2 FQGNSA. The CDR3 sequence: CASSPGQGSLYEQYF. Here the CDR3 DNA reads TGTGCCAGCAGCCCAGGACAGGGGTCGTTATACGAGCAGTACTTC. Based on the CDR3 plus reference TRBV7-2 and TRBJ2-7, the full variable domain is GAGVSQSPSNKVTEKGKDVELRCDPISGHTALYWYRQSLGQGLEFLIYFQGNSAPDKSGLPSDRFSAERTGGSVSTLTIQRTQQEDSAVYLCASSPGQGSLYEQYFGPGTRLTVT.

DNA of the CDR3: TGTGCCAGTAGTCAGGGTGCAGGGCCCCAGCATTTT. This translates into CASSQGAGPQHF. The chain has TRBV19 and TRBJ1-5; maybe TRBD1 (5 bases). The germline V gene has CDR1 LNHDA and CDR2 SQIVND (reference sequence). With 5 bases removed from V and 9 bases from J, the gap between germline ends came to 11 bases. This CDR3 is 12 amino acids long.

The chain combines TRBV5-4 with TRBJ2-3; D is undetermined. The CDR3 runs 13 residues. In germline, CDR1 is SGHNT, CDR2 YYREEE (reference sequence). V lost 3 bases, J lost 3 bases, and 8 bases lay in between. CDR3 in amino acids: CASSSQNTDTQYF. CDR3 nucleotide sequence: TGTGCCAGCAGCTCACAGAATACAGATACGCAGTATTTT.

J is TRBJ2-7 and V is TRBV27; TRBD2 aligns across 7 bases. Germline V gene lookup returns CDR1 MNHEY and CDR2 SMNVEV (reference sequence). V lost 5 bases to trimming and J lost 0 bases; unmatched junction nucleotides: 1. This CDR3 spans 13 amino acids. The CDR3 region has the DNA TGTGCCAGCAGTCCTAGCGGCTCCTACGAGCAGTACTTC. The encoded protein is CASSPSGSYEQYF.

The chain carries TRBV5-1 and TRBJ1-1, with D possibly being TRBD1 (6 bases). From germline, CDR1 is SGHRS and CDR2 YFSETQ. V lost 5 bases to trimming and J lost 1 base, with 9 bases between them. The CDR3 is made up of 13 amino acids. The CDR3 loop reads CASSWTENTEAFF. DNA for the CDR3: TGCGCCAGCAGTTGGACAGAGAACACTGAAGCTTTCTTT. Supplemented by reference TRBV5-1 and TRBJ1-1, the full variable domain reads KAGVTQTPRYLIKTRGQQVTLSCSPISGHRSVSWYQQTPGQGLQFLFEYFSETQRNKGNFPGRFSGRQFSNSRSEMNVSTLELGDSALYLCASSWTENTEAFFGQGTRLTVV.

This sequence joins TRBV28 and TRBJ2-2, with 7 nucleotides matching TRBD2. CDR1 MDHEN and CDR2 SYDVKM come from the germline V gene. The CDR3 has 14 residues. V trimming: 6 bases; J trimming: 3 bases; junction bases outside the gene matches: 4. The CDR3 region has the DNA TGTGCCAGCAGCATGGGGGGGGACACCGGGGAGCTGTTTTTT. It codes for CASSMGGDTGELFF.

The chain has TRBV13 and TRBJ2-3, with TRBD2 matching over 8 bases. Germline loops: CDR1 PRHDT, CDR2 FYEKMQ (reference sequence). Trimming took 4 bases from V and 3 from J; bases not matched to a gene: 6. This CDR3 is built from 15 residues. CDR3 nucleotide sequence: TGTGCCAGCAGCTCCGCGGGGGGTTCTACAGATACGCAGTATTTT. It yields the protein CASSSAGGSTDTQYF.

This clone was detected only a few times. The chain carries TRBV9 and TRBJ2-2; TRBD2 agrees at 9 bases. V gave up 1 base and J gave up 6 bases; unmatched junction bases: 7. Germline V lookup: CDR1 SGDLS, CDR2 YYNGEE. This CDR3 spans 16 amino acids. The CDR3 coding sequence is TGTGCCAGCAGCGTAAGGGGTAGCGGGGGATCCGGGGAGCTGTTTTTT. Its translation is CASSVRGSGGSGELFF.

About this clone itself: A junction end diverges from the germline sequence, so it may reflect a read error. The rearrangement uses TRBV10-3 and TRBJ2-1, with 8 bases fitting TRBD2. The CDR3 extends over 16 amino acids. CDR1 is ENHRY, CDR2 SYGVKD, per germline. The CDR3 DNA sequence: TGTGCCATCAGCTTAACCGGGACTAGGTTGCCCAATCAGCAGTTCTTC. Translated: CAISLTGTRLPNQQFF.